The clone carrying this T cell receptor beta chain was detected a few times. The data derive from a study of blood T cell repertoires in COVID-19. Across the whole study: Acute and convalescent COVID-19 samples came from the United States, Italy and Spain. The cDNA or gDNA used as material had been derived from T cells, B-cell-depleted T cells, or PBMCs.

Repertoires were generated with immunoSEQ multiplex PCR, while TCRdb's copy carries only in-frame clones and drops some. The table lists 150,000 or so clones, 65% to 90% of them singletons. This CDR3 is built from 13 residues. Trimming removed 5 bases from V and 5 bases from J, with 12 bases in between. Germline V lookup: CDR1 MNHEY, CDR2 SVGAGI. The rearrangement uses TRBV6-5 and TRBJ2-5, with a weak D call TRBD2 (5 bases). The TCR comes from a woman aged 45-59 years in a cohort sampled during active or convalescent COVID-19. Sequencing input: peripheral blood. CDR3 amino acids: CASSLGVQETQYF. The CDR3 coding sequence is TGTGCCAGCAGTCTCGGGGTCCAGGAGACCCAGTACTTC.